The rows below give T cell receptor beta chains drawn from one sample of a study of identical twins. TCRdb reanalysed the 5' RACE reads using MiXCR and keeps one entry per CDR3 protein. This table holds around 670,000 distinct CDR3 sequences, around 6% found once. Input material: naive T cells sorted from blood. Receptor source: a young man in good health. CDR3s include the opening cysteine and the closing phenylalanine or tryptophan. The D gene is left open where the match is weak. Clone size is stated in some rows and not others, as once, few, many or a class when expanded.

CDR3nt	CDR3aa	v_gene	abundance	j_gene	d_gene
TGTGCCAGCAGTCTATCGTTGGGCGGGGAGCTGTTTTTT	CASSLSLGGELFF	TRBV12-3/TRBV12-4	many	TRBJ2-2	NA
TGCAGTGCTAAGGGGGGAGGGTTCAAAAACATTCAGTACTTC	CSAKGGGFKNIQYF	TRBV20-1	many	TRBJ2-4	NA
TGTGCCAGCAGTGAAGACCGGACAGGATATGAAGCTTTCTTT	CASSEDRTGYEAFF	TRBV6-1	few	TRBJ1-1	TRBD1
TGTGCCAGCAGCGATGGCAGGGGGCGCGGGGATGAGCAGTTCTTC	CASSDGRGRGDEQFF	TRBV3-1	NA	TRBJ2-1	TRBD1
TGTGCCAGCAGCTTGACACGGTACACCGGGGAGCTGTTTTTT	CASSLTRYTGELFF	TRBV7-2	NA	TRBJ2-2	NA
TGTGCCATCACCGAGACAGACTTTGCAGATACGCAGTATTTT	CAITETDFADTQYF	TRBV10-3	many	TRBJ2-3	NA
TGTGCCAGCAGCCTGACGGGACCCCACAGGAGCGATGAGCAGTTCTTC	CASSLTGPHRSDEQFF	TRBV9	many	TRBJ2-1	NA
TGTGCCATCAGTGAGGTAACGGGGAAGCAGTATTTT	CAISEVTGKQYF	TRBV10-3	many	TRBJ2-3	NA
TGCAGTGCTCCCTCTCGGGGGGAAAAACTGTTTTTT	CSAPSRGEKLFF	TRBV20-1	many	TRBJ1-4	NA
TGCAGTGCTCAGGGACTAGCGGGAGTTCTTGAGCAGTTCTTC	CSAQGLAGVLEQFF	TRBV20-1	few	TRBJ2-1	TRBD2
TGTGCCAGCAGCTTGTTCGGGGCCGACCAAGAGACCCAGTACTTC	CASSLFGADQETQYF	TRBV5-6	NA	TRBJ2-5	NA
TGTGCCAGCAAAAGCGGGACTAGCGGGAGAAATGAGCAGTTCTTC	CASKSGTSGRNEQFF	TRBV12-3/TRBV12-4	many	TRBJ2-1	TRBD2
TGCAGCGTTCAGGGGTTACTGGGGCAACCTAATGAAAAACTGTTTTTT	CSVQGLLGQPNEKLFF	TRBV29-1	many	TRBJ1-4	NA
TGTGCCAGCAGCTTAGTAGTGGGGGGGGGTAACAATGAGCAGTTCTTC	CASSLVVGGGNNEQFF	TRBV7-2	many	TRBJ2-1	TRBD2
TGCAGTGCTGGACTTAAGACAGATACGCAGTATTTT	CSAGLKTDTQYF	TRBV20-1	few	TRBJ2-3	NA
TGTGCCAGCAGTGGACAGGGACTAGCGGGAGTGAGGCAGTTCTTC	CASSGQGLAGVRQFF	TRBV6-1	NA	TRBJ2-1	TRBD2
TGTGCCACCTCAGGGGCTGGGGAGCAGTTCTTC	CATSGAGEQFF	TRBV12-3/TRBV12-4	NA	TRBJ2-1	NA
TGTGCCTGGAGTTTATCAGGGGGGTGGCCCTATGGCTACACCTTC	CAWSLSGGWPYGYTF	TRBV30	NA	TRBJ1-2	TRBD1
TGTGCCAGCAGCTTTGACGGGGGGAACACTGAAGCTTTCTTT	CASSFDGGNTEAFF	TRBV7-9	NA	TRBJ1-1	NA
TGCGCCAGTTCGGGACAGGGGGGTGCAGAGACCCAGTACTTC	CASSGQGGAETQYF	TRBV5-1	few	TRBJ2-5	TRBD1
TGTGCCAGCATGACAGGGGGGGAGGATCAGCCCCAGCATTTT	CASMTGGEDQPQHF	TRBV28	few	TRBJ1-5	TRBD1
TGTGCCAGTGGAGGGTTGAGGGACGGGGAGACCCAGTACTTC	CASGGLRDGETQYF	TRBV6-1	many	TRBJ2-5	NA
TGCAGTGCTCCCCCGGGACTAGGAGGTAATGAGCAGTTCTTC	CSAPPGLGGNEQFF	TRBV20-1	NA	TRBJ2-1	TRBD2
TGCAGTGTCACGACAGCCCTAAGGGGCTATGGCTACACCTTC	CSVTTALRGYGYTF	TRBV20-1	few	TRBJ1-2	NA
TGTGCCAGCAGTTACTCGCCCTGGGGGTCCCAACAAGAGACCCAGTACTTC	CASSYSPWGSQQETQYF	TRBV6-2/TRBV6-3	NA	TRBJ2-5	NA
TGCGCCAGCAGCTTGGTGCTGGGAGATACGCAGTATTTT	CASSLVLGDTQYF	TRBV5-1	many	TRBJ2-3	NA
TGTGCCAGCAGCCAAGATGCCCCTAGCGGGAGGTATAACCCCTACAATGAGCAGTTCTTC	CASSQDAPSGRYNPYNEQFF	TRBV4-2	many	TRBJ2-1	TRBD2
TGCAGTGCTAGACGGCTCCGCGGGAAAGAGGGTGAGCAGTTCTTC	CSARRLRGKEGEQFF	TRBV20-1	many	TRBJ2-1	NA
TGTGCCAGCAGAACCGGGACTAGCGGGCTACGACACACAGATACGCAGTATTTT	CASRTGTSGLRHTDTQYF	TRBV6-1	many	TRBJ2-3	TRBD2